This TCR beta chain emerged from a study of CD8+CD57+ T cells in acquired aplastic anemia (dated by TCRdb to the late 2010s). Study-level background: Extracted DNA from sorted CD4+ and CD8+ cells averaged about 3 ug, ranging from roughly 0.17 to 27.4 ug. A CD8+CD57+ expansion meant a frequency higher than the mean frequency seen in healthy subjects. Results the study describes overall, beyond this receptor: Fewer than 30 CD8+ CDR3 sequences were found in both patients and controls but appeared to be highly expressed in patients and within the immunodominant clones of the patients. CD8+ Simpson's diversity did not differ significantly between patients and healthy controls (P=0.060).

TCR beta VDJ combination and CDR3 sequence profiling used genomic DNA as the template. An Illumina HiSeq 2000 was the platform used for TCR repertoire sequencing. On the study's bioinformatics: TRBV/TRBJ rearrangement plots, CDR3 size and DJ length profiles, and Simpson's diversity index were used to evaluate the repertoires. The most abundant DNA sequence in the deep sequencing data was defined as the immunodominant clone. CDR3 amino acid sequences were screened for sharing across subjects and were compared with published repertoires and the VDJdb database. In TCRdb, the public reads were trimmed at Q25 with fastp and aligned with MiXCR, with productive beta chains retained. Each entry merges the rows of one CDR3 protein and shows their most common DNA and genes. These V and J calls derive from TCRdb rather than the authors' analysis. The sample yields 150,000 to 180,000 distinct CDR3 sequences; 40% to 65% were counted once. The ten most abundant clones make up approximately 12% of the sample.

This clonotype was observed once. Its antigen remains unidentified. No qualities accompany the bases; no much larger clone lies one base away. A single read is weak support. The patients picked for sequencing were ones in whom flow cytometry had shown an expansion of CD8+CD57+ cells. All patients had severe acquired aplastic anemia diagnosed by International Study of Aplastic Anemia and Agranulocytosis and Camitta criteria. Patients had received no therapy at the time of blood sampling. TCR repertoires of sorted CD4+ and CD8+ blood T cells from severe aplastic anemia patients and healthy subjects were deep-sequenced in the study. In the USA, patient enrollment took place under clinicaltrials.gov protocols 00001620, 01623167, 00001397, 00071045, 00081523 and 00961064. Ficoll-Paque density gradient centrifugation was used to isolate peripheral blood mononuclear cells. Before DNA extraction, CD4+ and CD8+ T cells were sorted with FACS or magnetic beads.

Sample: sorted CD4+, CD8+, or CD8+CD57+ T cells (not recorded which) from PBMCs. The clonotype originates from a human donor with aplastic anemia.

The base sequence is TGTGCCAGCAGCTTGGACAGGGGAAAGGGCAATGAGCAGTTCTTC. It translates to CASSLDRGKGNEQFF. The sequence is built from TRBV2 and TRBJ2-1; 9 central bases correspond to TRBD1. Ends trimmed: V by 6 bases, J by 6 bases; bases unmatched to a gene: 9. Measured from the cysteine to the phenylalanine, the CDR3 is 15 residues long. The read is trimmed to its CDR3 DNA, 45 bases read in frame from base 1. The germline V gene yields SNHLY for CDR1 and FYNNEI for CDR2.